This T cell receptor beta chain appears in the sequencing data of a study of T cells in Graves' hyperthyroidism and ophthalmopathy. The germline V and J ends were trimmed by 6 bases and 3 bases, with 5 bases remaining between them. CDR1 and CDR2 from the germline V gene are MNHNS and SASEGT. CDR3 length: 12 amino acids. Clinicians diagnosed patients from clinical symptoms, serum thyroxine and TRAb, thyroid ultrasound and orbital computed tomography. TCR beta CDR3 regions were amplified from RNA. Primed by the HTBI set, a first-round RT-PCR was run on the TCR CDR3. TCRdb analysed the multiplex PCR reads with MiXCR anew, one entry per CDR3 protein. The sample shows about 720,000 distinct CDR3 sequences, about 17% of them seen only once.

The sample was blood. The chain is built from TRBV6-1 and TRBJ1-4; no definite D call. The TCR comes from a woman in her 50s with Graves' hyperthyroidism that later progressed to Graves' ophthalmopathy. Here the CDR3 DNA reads TGTGCCAGCAGACAACCTAATGAAAAACTGTTTTTT. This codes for CASRQPNEKLFF.